The 3 T cell receptor beta chains below were found in one sample sequenced in a study of blood T cell repertoires in COVID-19. Sequenced by immunoSEQ multiplex PCR; TCRdb stores in-frame clones only, minus some. The profile shows 250,000 to 350,000 clones, 86% of them singletons. The sample was peripheral blood. The receptors derive from a woman aged 25-40 years with active or convalescent COVID-19.

The V and J genes are TRBV12-3 or TRBV12-4 and TRBJ1-1; 9 bases align to TRBD1. The CDR3 has 13 amino acids. Losses at the gene ends were 8 bases for V and 4 bases for J; bases not matched to a gene: 5. Here the CDR3 reads CASGDREVTEAFF. The CDR3, as DNA: TGTGCCAGCGGGGACAGGGAGGTCACTGAAGCTTTCTTT.

This clone has only one observation. The chain carries TRBV9 and TRBJ1-2; maybe TRBD1 (6 bases). Deletions cut 2 bases from V and 4 bases from J, with 12 bases between. Germline V lookup: CDR1 SGDLS, CDR2 YYNGEE. The CDR3 is 14 amino acids. CDR3: CASSVQGTGYGYTF. For the CDR3, the DNA is TGTGCCAGCAGCGTGCAGGGGACGGGCTATGGCTACACCTTC.

This chain links TRBV4-3 with TRBJ2-3, with 8 bases lining up with TRBD1. The germline CDR1 and CDR2 sequences are LGHNA and YSLEER. V lost 1 base and J lost 5; bases outside the gene matches: 5. CDR3 size: 15 residues. CDR3 coding DNA: TGCGCCAGCAGCCAAGGCGGACAGGGACAAGATACGCAGTATTTT. Translated, it gives CASSQGGQGQDTQYF.